The 8 T cell receptor beta chains listed next were all sequenced from one sample in a study of Tregs in tolerant kidney transplant recipients (dated by TCRdb to between 2017 and 2020). Library preparation employed the immunoSEQ multiplex PCR assay. The clones in this table, taken by TCRdb from immuneACCESS, are in-frame only. Not every clone is retained; where verified, under half of the shortfall comes from an unresolved V gene, and the cause of the rest is unknown. The sample table shows approximately 65,000 clones, and around 84% are seen once. The ten largest clones capture about 4.6% of the sample. Sequences were obtained from CD4+ T cells from blood. The receptors were sampled from a human donor in good health.

The chain combines TRBV19 with TRBJ2-2, with TRBD1 identical over 9 bases. Per germline, CDR1 LNHDA and CDR2 SQIVND (reference sequence). This CDR3 spans 18 amino acids. Unmatched junction bases numbered 13, after V lost 6 bases and J lost 2 bases. The CDR3, as DNA: TGTGCCAGTAGCCCAACGACTCCGGGACAGGGCAACACCGGGGAGCTGTTTTTT. It yields the protein CASSPTTPGQGNTGELFF. Full variable domain (missing parts from reference TRBV19 and TRBJ2-2): DGGITQSPKYLFRKEGQNVTLSCEQNLNHDAMYWYRQDPGQGLRLIYYSQIVNDFQKGDIAEGYSVSREKKESFPLTVTSAQKNPTAFYLCASSPTTPGQGNTGELFFGEGSRLTVL.

The J gene is TRBJ2-1, the V gene TRBV29-1; 9 nucleotides match TRBD1. J lost 4 bases, V lost 7 bases, and 8 bases had no gene match. Germline V lookup: CDR1 SQVTM, CDR2 ANQGSEA. This CDR3 contains 14 residues. The CDR3 DNA reads as TGCAGCGCAGGAACCGGGACAGGGTACAATGAGCAGTTCTTC. Protein: CSAGTGTGYNEQFF.

The genes are TRBV2 and TRBJ2-7; D unresolved. This CDR3 contains 14 residues. The germline gives CDR1 SNHLY, CDR2 FYNNEI. The germline V and J ends were trimmed by 8 bases and 6 bases, with 20 bases remaining between them. The CDR3 loop reads CASAPPESWGEQYF. In nucleotides, the CDR3 is TGTGCCAGCGCCCCACCGGAATCCTGGGGCGAGCAGTACTTC.

This sequence joins TRBV18 and TRBJ1-3, with 7 bases matching TRBD1. Germline V CDR1 and CDR2: KGHSH, LQKENI. Trimming at V came to 1 base and at J to 2 bases, leaving 5 bases not matched to a gene. There are 16 residues in the CDR3. CDR3 in amino acids: CASSPLGTDTGNTIYF. In DNA form, the CDR3 reads TGTGCCAGCTCACCACTAGGGACAGACACTGGAAACACCATATATTTT.

This chain connects TRBV4-1 to TRBJ2-1; 8 nucleotides agree with TRBD2. The CDR3 loop spans 17 amino acids. Losses at the gene ends were 2 bases for V and 0 bases for J; bases not matched to a gene: 6. Germline CDR1 is MGHRA and CDR2 is YSYEKL. CDR3 bases: TGCGCCAGCAGCCAATCTAAGCGGGAGAGCTCCTACAATGAGCAGTTCTTC. Protein: CASSQSKRESSYNEQFF.

The CDR3 coding sequence is TGCAGCGTCCCAGAAGCGATTCGGGGTGCTGGCTACACCTTC. Amino acid sequence: CSVPEAIRGAGYTF. V gene TRBV29-1 combines with J gene TRBJ1-2; no clear D gene. Germline CDR1 is SQVTM and CDR2 is ANQGSEA. V dropped 6 bases and J dropped 7 bases, with 21 bases sitting between them. This CDR3 region has 14 residues. Variable domain in full (rest from reference TRBV29-1 and TRBJ1-2): SAVISQKPSRDICQRGTSLTIQCQVDSQVTMMFWYRQQPGQSLTLIATANQGSEATYESGFVIDKFPISRPNLTFSTLTVSNMSPEDSSIYLCSVPEAIRGAGYTFGSGTRLTVV.

The chain is built from TRBV11-3 and TRBJ2-7; D might be TRBD1 or TRBD2, each matching 5 bases. Germline V lookup: CDR1 SGHNT, CDR2 YENEEA. The CDR3 spans 11 residues. The ends were cut back, 8 bases at V and 10 bases at J, with 15 bases in the middle. The CDR3 region has the DNA TGTGCCAGCTCCCCCGGGGACGGTCAGTACTTC. Residues: CASSPGDGQYF. The full variable domain, with the rest looked up from reference TRBV11-3 and TRBJ2-7, is EAGVVQSPRYKIIEKKQPVAFWCNPISGHNTLYWYLQNLGQGPELLIRYENEEAVDDSQLPKDRFSAERLKGVDSTLKIQPAELGDSAVYLCASSPGDGQYFGPGTRLTVT.

The CDR3 reads CASSLGSSNQPQHF. As DNA, the CDR3 is TGTGCCAGCAGCTTGGGGTCTAGCAATCAGCCCCAGCATTTT. V usage is TRBV5-8 and J usage is TRBJ1-5, with D uncertain. Deletions cut 0 bases from V and 0 bases from J, with 4 bases between. CDR3 size: 14 residues. Looked up from germline, CDR1 is SGHTS and CDR2 is YDEGEE.